These 10 T cell receptor beta chains share one sample of origin, sequenced in a study of blood T cell repertoires in COVID-19. The protocol was immunoSEQ multiplex PCR, while the TCRdb copy is restricted to in-frame clones and leaves out a portion. The sample holds roughly 190,000 clones; around 84% are singletons and the top ten take roughly 3.2%. Material: PBMCs or T cells enriched from blood (not recorded which). These receptors came from a woman in her thirties who had recovered from COVID-19.

The chain combines TRBV29-1 with TRBJ2-7; TRBD2 matches 8 bases. CDR1 and CDR2 (germline): SQVTM, ANQGSEA. With V trimmed by 6 bases and J by 7 bases, 14 bases remained unmatched. CDR3 length: 14 residues. Here the CDR3 reads CSVAPTGGPGEQYF. In DNA, the CDR3 is TGCAGCGTGGCCCCCACGGGAGGGCCGGGGGAGCAGTACTTC.

There are a few counts of this clone. CDR3 amino acids: CASSDSQGAQPQHF. The CDR3 bases are TGTGCCAGCAGTGACTCCCAGGGGGCTCAGCCCCAGCATTTT. The chain is built from TRBV6-4 and TRBJ1-5; 8 bases are a match to TRBD1. The CDR3 length is 14 residues. Germline V gene data show CDR1 as MRHNA and CDR2 as SNTAGT. V lost 0 bases and J lost 6; bases outside the gene matches: 1.

The CDR3 reads CASSHRPQAGKQFF. CDR3 bases: TGTGCCAGCAGCCACCGACCCCAAGCGGGGAAGCAGTTCTTC. V and J are TRBV14 and TRBJ2-1; 7 bases align to TRBD2. Germline V gene lookup returns CDR1 SGHDN and CDR2 FVKESK. CDR3 length equals 14 residues. V shed 3 bases and J 11 bases; nucleotides not matched to a gene: 10.

This clone was observed once. The rearrangement uses TRBV7-3 and TRBJ2-2, with D uncertain. V lost 5 bases to trimming and J lost 5 bases, with 9 bases between them. The CDR3 has 13 residues. Germline-derived CDR1 and CDR2 are SGHTA and FQGTGA. CDR3: CASSPPFTGELFF. The CDR3 region has the DNA TGTGCCAGCAGCCCCCCCTTTACCGGGGAGCTGTTTTTT.

The gene calls are TRBV5-1 and TRBJ2-1; a possible D gene is TRBD1 (6 bases). The CDR3 is 15 residues long. Germline CDR1 reads SGHRS; CDR2 reads YFSETQ. V dropped 3 bases and J dropped 15 bases, with 25 bases sitting between them. The CDR3 loop is CASSSGVSLQFGWFF. Here the CDR3 DNA reads TGCGCCAGCAGCTCAGGGGTCAGTCTACAGTTTGGATGGTTCTTC.

This sequence joins TRBV25-1 and TRBJ1-1; D may be TRBD1 (6 bases). The germline V gene has CDR1 MGHDK and CDR2 SYGVNS. The CDR3 sequence is 16 residues long. Trimming stripped 9 bases from V and 3 bases from J, with 23 bases between. CDR3 amino acids: CASKTGKGLWDTEAFF. Written as DNA, the CDR3 is TGTGCCAGTAAAACAGGGAAAGGTCTTTGGGACACTGAAGCTTTCTTT.

The rearrangement uses TRBV28 and TRBJ2-7, with 7 bases matching TRBD2. The J segment lost 0 bases and the V segment lost 6 bases, leaving 8 bases of the junction unmatched. This CDR3 spans 15 amino acids. CDR1 and CDR2 (germline): MDHEN, SYDVKM. In nucleotides, the CDR3 is TGTGCCAGCAGCCCCCGGGACTACAACTCCTACGAGCAGTACTTC. The encoded protein is CASSPRDYNSYEQYF.

V usage is TRBV7-9 and J usage is TRBJ1-2; 10 nucleotides line up with TRBD1. Trimming took 3 bases from V and 10 from J; bases not matched to a gene: 8. The CDR3 spans 14 residues. CDR1 and CDR2 from the germline V gene are SEHNR and FQNEAQ (reference sequence). In nucleotides, the CDR3 is TGTGCCAGCAGCTTGTCCGGGACAGGGGACTCCTACACCTTC. This codes for CASSLSGTGDSYTF. Complete variable domain (other parts from reference TRBV7-9 and TRBJ1-2): DTGVSQNPRHKITKRGQNVTFRCDPISEHNRLYWYRQTLGQGPEFLTYFQNEAQLEKSRLLSDRFSAERPKGSFSTLEIQRTEQGDSAMYLCASSLSGTGDSYTFGSGTRLTVV.

The J gene is TRBJ1-1, the V gene TRBV2, with 7 bases that match TRBD1. Germline V gene data show CDR1 as SNHLY and CDR2 as FYNNEI. The CDR3 is made up of 13 amino acids. Trimming cost V 6 bases and J 4 bases; bases outside gene matches: 5. CDR3 in amino acids: CASRQGMTTEAFF. Here the CDR3 DNA reads TGTGCCAGCAGACAGGGGATGACCACTGAAGCTTTCTTT.

This clone was seen more than once but under ten times. This rearrangement joins TRBV12-5 to TRBJ2-7; 8 positions agree with TRBD2. CDR1 and CDR2 from the germline V gene are LGHNT and FRNRAP. The CDR3 has 15 residues. The V gene end was trimmed by 4 bases and the J gene end by 6 bases; junction bases not matched to a gene: 11. The CDR3 sequence: CASGYLRSGTGEQYF. The CDR3 DNA sequence: TGTGCTAGTGGTTATCTACGTAGCGGGACTGGCGAGCAGTACTTC.